One sample yielded the 3 T cell receptor beta chains listed below, sequenced in a study of control samples from healthy donors and cancer patients. Repertoires were generated with immunoSEQ multiplex PCR, while TCRdb's copy carries only in-frame clones and drops some. The data contain approximately 88,000 clones, approximately 90% of them singletons. The specimen was blood. Receptors originate from a woman in her 30s in good health.

The V gene is TRBV6-1, the J gene TRBJ1-1; 7 bases map to TRBD1. Germline V lookup: CDR1 MNHNS, CDR2 SASEGT. The CDR3 runs to 17 residues. Losses at the gene ends were 0 bases for V and 3 bases for J; bases not matched to a gene: 10. The CDR3 bases are TGTGCCAGCAGTGAAGCGCGGGCGGGACAGCCGCACACTGAAGCTTTCTTT. The encoded protein is CASSEARAGQPHTEAFF.

This clone was counted once. The rearrangement joins TRBV5-1 to TRBJ1-1, with D possibly TRBD1 on 5 matching bases. This CDR3 has 13 residues. The V end lost 4 bases, the J end lost 1 base, and 8 bases lay between the germline ends. Germline CDR1 is SGHRS and CDR2 is YFSETQ. CDR3 nucleotide sequence: TGCGCCAGCAGCCGCACAGGGAACACTGAAGCTTTCTTT. This sequence encodes CASSRTGNTEAFF.

The rearrangement links TRBV7-8 to TRBJ2-3; D possibly corresponds to TRBD2 (6 bases). V gave up 5 bases and J gave up 2 bases, with 11 bases separating them. Germline V gives CDR1 SGHVS, CDR2 FQNEAQ. This CDR3 has 14 amino acids. The CDR3, as DNA: TGTGCCAGCAGCCAGGGACTTACCACAGATACGCAGTATTTT. It encodes CASSQGLTTDTQYF.